These 17 T cell receptor beta chains share one sample of origin, sequenced in a study of shared clonotypes between healthy human individuals. Some clones are missing from TCRdb's copy, which holds only in-frame ones; the method was immunoSEQ multiplex PCR. The sample lists a few million clones; approximately 94% were seen once. Material: naive CD4+ T cells sorted from blood. Subset: CD45RA+ positively selected. These receptor sequences come from a man younger than 35 in good health.

The count of this clone is one. The sample contains more than one DNA sequence encoding this CDR3. J is TRBJ1-1 and V is TRBV5-1; no firm D call. The CDR3 is 13 amino acids. Deletions cut 2 bases from V and 0 bases from J, with 5 bases between. Germline V lookup: CDR1 SGHRS, CDR2 YFSETQ. CDR3: CASSLEMNTEAFF. CDR3 DNA: TGCGCCAGCAGCTTAGAAATGAACACTGAAGCTTTCTTT.

The CDR3 sequence is CAWTPPGRGRSDTQYF. In DNA, the CDR3 is TGTGCCTGGACCCCCCCCGGAAGGGGCCGATCAGATACGCAGTATTTT. The rearrangement joins TRBV30 to TRBJ2-3; D is perhaps TRBD1 (5 bases). Trimming stripped 4 bases from V and 4 bases from J, with 21 bases between. Germline CDR1 and CDR2: GTSNPN and SVGIG (reference sequence). The CDR3 runs 16 residues.

Remarks on this clone: Other DNA sequences in this sample translate to the same CDR3. The V and J genes are TRBV28 and TRBJ1-5; D gene uncertain. V gave up 4 bases and J gave up 5 bases, with 3 bases separating them. Germline values: CDR1 MDHEN, CDR2 SYDVKM. The CDR3 runs to 11 residues. The CDR3 is CASSSDQPQHF. The CDR3 DNA follows: TGTGCCAGCAGTTCGGATCAGCCCCAGCATTTT.

About this clone: The sample has other DNA sequences that encode this CDR3 too. This chain uses TRBV10-1 with TRBJ1-1; 8 positions agree with TRBD1. Germline V gives CDR1 WNHNN, CDR2 SYGVQD (reference sequence). This CDR3 has 14 residues. The junction had 4 bases not matched to a gene; V was cut back by 5 bases and J by 2 bases. The CDR3 region has the DNA TGCGCCAGCAGTCCCGGGACAGGTAACACTGAAGCTTTCTTT. Protein product: CASSPGTGNTEAFF.

As to this clone: Additional DNA sequences in this sample encode the identical CDR3. The J gene is TRBJ1-5, the V gene TRBV2; D is undetermined. Germline lookup yields CDR1 SNHLY and CDR2 FYNNEI. V lost 2 bases and J lost 0, with 2 bases in between. The length of the CDR3 is 13 residues. The CDR3 is CASSESSNQPQHF. As DNA, the CDR3 is TGTGCCAGCAGTGAAAGTAGCAATCAGCCCCAGCATTTT.

The chain employs TRBV7-2 and TRBJ1-2; TRBD1 is a possible D gene (5 bases). Trimming pared 5 bases from V and 3 bases from J, leaving 10 bases between. The germline CDR1 and CDR2 sequences are SGHTA and FQGNSA. The CDR3 covers 13 residues. The CDR3 DNA reads TGTGCCAGCAGCCCTCAGGGTGACTATGGCTACACCTTC. Its translation: CASSPQGDYGYTF.

The CDR3: CSATQQGISYEQYF. CDR3 nucleotides: TGCAGCGCTACGCAACAGGGAATCTCCTACGAGCAGTACTTC. The V call is TRBV29-1, the J call TRBJ2-7, with a possible D match to TRBD1 (6 bases). The V gene lost 7 bases and the J gene lost 0 bases, with 16 bases spanning the gap. Per germline, CDR1 SQVTM and CDR2 ANQGSEA. The CDR3 has 14 residues.

The V call is TRBV7-6, the J call TRBJ2-1; D is ambiguous. This CDR3 region has 12 residues. The germline V and J ends were trimmed by 5 bases and 8 bases, with 10 bases remaining between them. CDR1 is SGHVS and CDR2 is FNYEAQ in the germline V gene. The CDR3: CASSPDWDEQFF. In nucleotides, the CDR3 is TGTGCCAGCAGCCCAGACTGGGATGAGCAGTTCTTC.

V gene TRBV28 combines with J gene TRBJ1-3, with 7 bases matching TRBD1. The V gene end was trimmed by 5 bases and the J gene end by 2 bases; junction bases not matched to a gene: 6. The germline V gene has CDR1 MDHEN and CDR2 SYDVKM. The CDR3 length is 15 residues. CDR3 sequence (DNA): TGTGCCAGCAGTCGTACAGGGGTCACTGGAAACACCATATATTTT. Its protein product is CASSRTGVTGNTIYF.

The CDR3 reads CAISERGGWTGELFF. DNA of the CDR3: TGTGCCATCAGTGAACGTGGAGGATGGACCGGGGAGCTGTTTTTT. The rearrangement links TRBV10-3 to TRBJ2-2; D is possibly TRBD2 (5 bases). This CDR3 is 15 amino acids long. The V and J ends lost 3 bases and 5 bases respectively, with 13 bases between them. The germline V gene has CDR1 ENHRY and CDR2 SYGVKD.

The chain has TRBV7-9 and TRBJ2-1, with D maybe TRBD2 (6 bases). CDR3 length: 13 amino acids. Germline V CDR1 and CDR2: SEHNR, FQNEAQ (reference sequence). The V end lost 3 bases, the J end lost 6 bases, and 9 bases lay between the germline ends. Here the CDR3 reads CASSLWRGNEQFF. The DNA for the CDR3 is TGTGCCAGCAGCTTGTGGCGGGGCAATGAGCAGTTCTTC.

V gene TRBV9 combines with J gene TRBJ2-2; D not certain. This CDR3 is 14 amino acids long. Per the germline V gene, CDR1 is SGDLS and CDR2 is YYNGEE. Trimming cost V 3 bases and J 4 bases, with 10 bases left between them. The CDR3 sequence is CASSAGPSTGELFF. In DNA, the CDR3 is TGTGCCAGCAGCGCCGGACCTAGCACCGGGGAGCTGTTTTTT.

The gene calls are TRBV7-3 and TRBJ1-6, with D perhaps matching TRBD1 (6 bases). This CDR3 spans 14 amino acids. V lost 8 bases and J lost 10, with 18 bases in between. CDR1 SGHTA and CDR2 FQGTGA come from the germline V gene. The chain's CDR3 is CASLKGERQSPLHF. The CDR3 DNA sequence: TGTGCCAGCCTCAAGGGGGAGCGCCAGTCACCCCTCCACTTT.

Worth noting for this clone: Other nucleotide sequences from this sample produce the same CDR3. V usage is TRBV18 and J usage is TRBJ1-1; D gene unclear. The CDR3 is made up of 13 amino acids. Trimming pared 6 bases from V and 3 bases from J, leaving 11 bases between. Germline V gene lookup returns CDR1 KGHSH and CDR2 LQKENI. CDR3 protein: CASSPGSDTEAFF. CDR3 in DNA: TGTGCCAGCTCCCCTGGATCGGACACTGAAGCTTTCTTT. Complete variable domain (other parts from reference TRBV18 and TRBJ1-1): NAGVMQNPRHLVRRRGQEARLRCSPMKGHSHVYWYRQLPEEGLKFMVYLQKENIIDESGMPKERFSAEFPKEGPSILRIQQVVRGDSAAYFCASSPGSDTEAFFGQGTRLTVV.

The chain has TRBV28 and TRBJ2-1; D remains unclear. The CDR3 length is 14 residues. Germline V CDR1 and CDR2: MDHEN, SYDVKM. Trimming took off 8 bases at V and 2 bases at J, with 13 bases between the two ends. The chain's CDR3 is CASRSVLTYNEQFF. DNA for the CDR3: TGTGCCAGCCGAAGTGTGCTCACCTACAATGAGCAGTTCTTC.

This clone was seen once. The chain recombines TRBV30 with TRBJ2-1; unclear D gene. V was cut by 4 bases and J by 7 bases, with 14 bases left in between. CDR1 is GTSNPN and CDR2 is SVGIG in the germline V gene (reference sequence). This CDR3 has 13 residues. In DNA, the CDR3 is TGTGCCTGGACTCCTAGGCACGGGAATGAGCAGTTCTTC. Its protein product is CAWTPRHGNEQFF.

The gene calls are TRBV30 and TRBJ2-7; no clear D. Germline lookup yields CDR1 GTSNPN and CDR2 SVGIG (reference sequence). V shed 1 base and J shed 2 bases, with 12 bases lying between them. This CDR3 has 14 amino acids. This chain's CDR3 is CAWSAPPIPYEQYF. In nucleotides, the CDR3 is TGTGCCTGGAGTGCACCCCCCATACCCTACGAGCAGTACTTC. The full variable domain, with the rest looked up from reference TRBV30 and TRBJ2-7, is SQTIHQWPATLVQPVGSPLSLECTVEGTSNPNLYWYRQAAGRGLQLLFYSVGIGQISSEVPQNLSASRPQDRQFILSSKKLLLSDSGFYLCAWSAPPIPYEQYFGPGTRLTVT.